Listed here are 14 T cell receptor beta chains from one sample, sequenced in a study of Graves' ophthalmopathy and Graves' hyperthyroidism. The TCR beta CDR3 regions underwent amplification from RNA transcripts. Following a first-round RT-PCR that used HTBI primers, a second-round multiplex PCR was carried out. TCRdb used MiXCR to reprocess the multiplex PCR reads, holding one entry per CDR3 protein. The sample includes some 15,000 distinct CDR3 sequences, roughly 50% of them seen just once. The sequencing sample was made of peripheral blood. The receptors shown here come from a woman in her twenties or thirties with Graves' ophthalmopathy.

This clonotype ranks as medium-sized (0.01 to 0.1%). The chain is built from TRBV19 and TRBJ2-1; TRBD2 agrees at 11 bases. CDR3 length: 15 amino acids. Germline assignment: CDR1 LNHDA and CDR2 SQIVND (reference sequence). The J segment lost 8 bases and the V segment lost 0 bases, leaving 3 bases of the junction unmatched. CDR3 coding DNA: TGTGCCAGTAGTATAGAACTAGCGGGAGAATATGAGCAGTTCTTC. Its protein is CASSIELAGEYEQFF.

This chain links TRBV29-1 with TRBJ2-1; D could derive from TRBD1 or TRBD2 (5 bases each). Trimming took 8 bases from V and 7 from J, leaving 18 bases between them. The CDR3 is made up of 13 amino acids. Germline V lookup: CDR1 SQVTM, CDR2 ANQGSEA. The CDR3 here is CSSEALGGNEQFF. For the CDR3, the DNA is TGCAGCAGTGAAGCGCTTGGGGGTAATGAGCAGTTCTTC.

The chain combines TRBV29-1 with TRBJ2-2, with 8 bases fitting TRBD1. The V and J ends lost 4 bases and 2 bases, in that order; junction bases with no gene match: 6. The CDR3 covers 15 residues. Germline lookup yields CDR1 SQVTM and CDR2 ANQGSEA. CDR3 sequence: CSVAGQELNTGELFF. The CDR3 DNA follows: TGCAGCGTTGCGGGACAGGAGCTCAACACCGGGGAGCTGTTTTTT.

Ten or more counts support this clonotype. CDR3 coding DNA: TGCGCCAGCAGTGTTGCCCGTGGGTACGAGCAGTACTTC. Translated, it gives CASSVARGYEQYF. The gene calls are TRBV10-1 and TRBJ2-7; D unclear. This CDR3 is 13 amino acids long. Trimming shortened V by 4 bases and J by 4 bases, and 11 bases separated the two germline ends. Germline CDR1 reads WNHNN; CDR2 reads SYGVQD (reference sequence).

The CDR3: CASSLGQGWSYEQYF. In DNA, the CDR3 is TGCGCCAGCAGCTTGGGACAGGGATGGTCCTACGAGCAGTACTTC. The rearrangement joins TRBV5-1 to TRBJ2-7, with 7 positions matching TRBD1. V trimming: 0 bases; J trimming: 1 base; junction bases outside the gene matches: 4. This CDR3 is 15 amino acids long. The germline V gene has CDR1 SGHRS and CDR2 YFSETQ.

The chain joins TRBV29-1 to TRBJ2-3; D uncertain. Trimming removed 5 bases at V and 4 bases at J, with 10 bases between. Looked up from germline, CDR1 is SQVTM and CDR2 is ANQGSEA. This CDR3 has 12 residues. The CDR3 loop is CSVQYPPDTQYF. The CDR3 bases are TGCAGCGTTCAGTATCCTCCAGATACGCAGTATTTT.

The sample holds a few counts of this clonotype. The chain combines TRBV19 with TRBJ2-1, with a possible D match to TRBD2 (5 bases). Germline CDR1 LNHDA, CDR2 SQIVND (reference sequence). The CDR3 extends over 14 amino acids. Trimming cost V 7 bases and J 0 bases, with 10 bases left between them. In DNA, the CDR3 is TGTGCCAGTAACGGGGAATTCTCCTACAATGAGCAGTTCTTC. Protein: CASNGEFSYNEQFF.

CDR3 in DNA: TGTGCCAGCGGTCGGGGGTGGCAGTTCTTC. This translates into CASGRGWQFF. The chain combines TRBV9 with TRBJ2-1; a possible D gene is TRBD2 (6 bases). Trimming took 7 bases from V and 12 from J, leaving 11 bases between them. The germline V gene encodes CDR1 SGDLS and CDR2 YYNGEE. CDR3 length: 10 amino acids.

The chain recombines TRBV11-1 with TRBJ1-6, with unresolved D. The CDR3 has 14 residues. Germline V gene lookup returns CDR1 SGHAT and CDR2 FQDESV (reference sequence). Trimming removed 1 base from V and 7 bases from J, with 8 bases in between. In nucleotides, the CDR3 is TGTGCCAGCAGCTTAGAAGGCGGAAATTCACCCCTCCACTTT. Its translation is CASSLEGGNSPLHF.

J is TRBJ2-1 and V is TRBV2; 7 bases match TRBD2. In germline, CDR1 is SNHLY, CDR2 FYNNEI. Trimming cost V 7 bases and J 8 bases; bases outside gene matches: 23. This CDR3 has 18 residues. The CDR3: CASKELAISPQRAHEQFF. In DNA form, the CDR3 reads TGTGCCAGCAAAGAACTAGCGATCTCGCCCCAACGGGCCCATGAGCAGTTCTTC.

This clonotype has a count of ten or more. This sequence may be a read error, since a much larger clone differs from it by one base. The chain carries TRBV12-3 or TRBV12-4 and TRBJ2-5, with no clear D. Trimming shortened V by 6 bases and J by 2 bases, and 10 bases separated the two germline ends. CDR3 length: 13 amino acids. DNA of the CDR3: TGTGCCAGCAGCCCACGTAGGCAAGAGACCCAGTACTTC. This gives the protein CASSPRRQETQYF.

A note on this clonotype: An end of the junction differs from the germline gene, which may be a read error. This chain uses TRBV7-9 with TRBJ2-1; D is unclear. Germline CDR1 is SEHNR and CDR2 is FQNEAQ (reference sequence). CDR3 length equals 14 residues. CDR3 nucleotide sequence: TGCGCCAGCAGTCTAGGTGGTGCTCTTGATGAGCAGCTCTTC. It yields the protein CASSLGGALDEQLF.

This chain's CDR3 is CATLRGGTGGEQFF. CDR3 nucleotides: TGTGCCACCTTACGGGGTGGGACGGGCGGTGAGCAGTTCTTC. The chain couples TRBV28 to TRBJ2-1; TRBD1 or TRBD2 may be the D gene (5 bases each). CDR3 size: 14 residues. The germline CDR1 and CDR2 sequences are MDHEN and SYDVKM. Deletions cut 10 bases from V and 9 bases from J, with 22 bases between.

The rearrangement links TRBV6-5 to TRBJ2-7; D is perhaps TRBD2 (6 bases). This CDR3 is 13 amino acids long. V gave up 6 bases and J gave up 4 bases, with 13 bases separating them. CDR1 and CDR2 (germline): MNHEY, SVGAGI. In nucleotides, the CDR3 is TGTGCCAGCAGCTACCGGGACTTTTACGAGCAGTACTTC. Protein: CASSYRDFYEQYF.